This T cell receptor (beta chain) appears in the sequencing data of a study of blood T cell repertoires in COVID-19. Overall study context: Donors in the United States, Italy and Spain gave samples during acute or convalescent COVID-19. PBMCs, B-cell-depleted T cells, or T cells provided the cDNA or gDNA that made up the material.

The CDR3 extends over 11 amino acids. With 5 bases removed from V and 4 bases from J, the gap between germline ends came to 5 bases. As handled by the study authors: Estimation of nucleated cell counts relied on the amplification of reference gene primers. Generated by immunoSEQ multiplex PCR, the TCRdb table keeps only in-frame clones and is missing some. V, J and clone size are those of that table, while D and trimming were read from the DNA. The data show 95,000 or so clones, 60% to 85% seen once. V usage is TRBV12-3 or TRBV12-4 and J usage is TRBJ1-2; unclear D gene. The receptor was isolated from a woman of 80 years or more with active or convalescent COVID-19. Sequenced material: peripheral blood. The CDR3 DNA follows: TGTGCCAGCAGTCACGGCTATGGCTACACCTTC. Translating gives CASSHGYGYTF.